These 17 T cell receptor beta chains came from one sample sequenced in a study of T cell responses to AZD1222 COVID-19 vaccine. Sequencing used immunoSEQ multiplex PCR; TCRdb keeps in-frame clones, though not all of them. The table shows about 260,000 clones, with more than 85% occurring only once. The sample here was peripheral blood, taken on day 0 of AZD1222 vaccination. These TCRs come from an adult in good health.

As to this clone: The sample holds other DNA sequences that translate to the same CDR3. The chain joins TRBV3-1 (or the pseudogene TRBV3-2) to TRBJ2-5, with 8 bases identical to TRBD2. Germline V gene lookup returns CDR1 LGHDT and CDR2 YNNKEL (reference sequence). This CDR3 region has 18 residues. With V trimmed by 0 bases and J by 4 bases, 13 bases remained unmatched. The CDR3 DNA sequence: TGTGCCAGCAGCCAAGATGGGGGTCCGGGGGGGCCTCGAGAGACCCAGTACTTC. It specifies CASSQDGGPGGPRETQYF.

This clone has a single count. The chain links TRBV18 to TRBJ2-1; the match to TRBD1 covers 10 bases. The CDR3 extends over 16 amino acids. Germline V lookup: CDR1 KGHSH, CDR2 LQKENI. With V trimmed by 4 bases and J by 7 bases, 10 bases remained unmatched. The CDR3 loop reads CASSRPGQGLGNEQFF. Here the CDR3 DNA reads TGTGCCAGCTCACGACCGGGACAGGGGCTAGGGAATGAGCAGTTCTTC.

The chain couples TRBV12-3 or TRBV12-4 to TRBJ1-2, with D perhaps TRBD1 (6 bases). V was shortened by 8 bases and J by 6 bases, with 10 bases between the two germline ends. The CDR3 runs 11 residues. The CDR3 DNA is TGTGCCAGCCGGGACAAGGATGGCTACACCTTC. Encoded protein: CASRDKDGYTF.

This chain uses TRBV2 with TRBJ1-6, with D hard to call. In germline, CDR1 is SNHLY, CDR2 FYNNEI. CDR3 length: 15 amino acids. The germline V and J ends were trimmed by 3 bases and 0 bases, with 6 bases remaining between them. The CDR3 here is CASSDMGSYNSPLHF. CDR3 in DNA: TGTGCCAGCAGTGATATGGGCTCCTATAATTCACCCCTCCACTTT.

This clone was found a few times. The chain employs TRBV5-6 and TRBJ2-7; D call uncertain. The CDR3 runs to 13 residues. The V gene lost 4 bases and the J gene lost 5 bases, with 13 bases spanning the gap. Germline V gene lookup returns CDR1 SGHDT and CDR2 YYEEEE. The CDR3 protein is CASSPGVANEQYF. CDR3 DNA sequence: TGTGCCAGCAGCCCAGGAGTGGCGAACGAGCAGTACTTC.

About this clone itself: This specimen includes other DNA sequences encoding the same CDR3. The genes are TRBV5-1 and TRBJ1-5; D gene unclear. The V and J ends lost 1 base and 5 bases respectively, with 10 bases between them. The length of the CDR3 is 14 residues. Germline CDR1 is SGHRS and CDR2 is YFSETQ. As DNA, the CDR3 is TGCGCCAGCAGCTTGAGGGCAGGAGATCAGCCCCAGCATTTT. The encoded protein is CASSLRAGDQPQHF.

V usage is TRBV11-2 and J usage is TRBJ1-1; no clear D. CDR1 is SGHAT and CDR2 is FQNNGV in the germline V gene. V shed 2 bases and J shed 1 base, with 8 bases lying between them. The CDR3 spans 14 residues. The CDR3 nucleotides are TGTGCCAGCAGCTTAATGTCAGAGAACACTGAAGCTTTCTTT. The encoded protein is CASSLMSENTEAFF.

This sequence joins TRBV28 and TRBJ2-1; D remains ambiguous. Trimming removed 5 bases at V and 7 bases at J, with 15 bases between. Germline V gene data show CDR1 as MDHEN and CDR2 as SYDVKM. CDR3 size: 14 residues. In nucleotides, the CDR3 is TGTGCCAGCAGTCCCGTGAGGCTTAATAATGAGCAGTTCTTC. Translating gives CASSPVRLNNEQFF.

The chain recombines TRBV5-4 with TRBJ1-2; no firm D call. The germline V gene encodes CDR1 SGHNT and CDR2 YYREEE (reference sequence). Deletions cut 0 bases from V and 5 bases from J, with 17 bases between. The CDR3 totals 16 residues. The CDR3 region is CASSLVGDPGRYGYTF. For the CDR3, the DNA is TGTGCCAGCAGCTTGGTGGGAGACCCTGGCCGGTATGGCTACACCTTC.

The chain recombines TRBV5-1 with TRBJ2-7, with D perhaps TRBD2 (5 bases). Deletions cut 0 bases from V and 4 bases from J, with 11 bases between. Looked up from germline, CDR1 is SGHRS and CDR2 is YFSETQ. The CDR3 runs to 14 residues. CDR3 sequence reads: CASSLGSGEYEQYF. CDR3 coding DNA: TGCGCCAGCAGCTTGGGGAGCGGTGAATACGAGCAGTACTTC.

The CDR3 protein is CASSQVGLQRGQPQHF. The CDR3 DNA reads TGTGCCAGCAGCCAAGTCGGCTTGCAAAGGGGCCAGCCCCAGCATTTT. The rearrangement links TRBV4-2 to TRBJ1-5; D possibly corresponds to TRBD1 (5 bases). The CDR3 is 16 residues long. Deletions cut 1 base from V and 7 bases from J, with 17 bases between. In germline, CDR1 is LGHNA, CDR2 YNFKEQ.

The V call is TRBV5-4, the J call TRBJ1-1; 8 positions agree with TRBD1. CDR1 and CDR2 from the germline V gene are SGHNT and YYREEE (reference sequence). Trimming cost V 4 bases and J 9 bases; bases outside gene matches: 5. The CDR3 sequence is 12 residues long. The CDR3 region is CASSEDRVKAFF. In DNA form, the CDR3 reads TGTGCCAGCAGCGAGGACAGGGTCAAAGCTTTCTTT.

Written as DNA, the CDR3 is TGTGCCAGCAGCTTGGCCACGGTGTACTCAACTAATGAAAAACTGTTTTTT. Amino acids: CASSLATVYSTNEKLFF. The V gene is TRBV7-2, the J gene TRBJ1-4; D unclear. The CDR3 totals 17 residues. Trimming shortened V by 3 bases and J by 0 bases, and 14 bases separated the two germline ends. The germline V gene encodes CDR1 SGHTA and CDR2 FQGNSA.

The chain combines TRBV5-1 with TRBJ2-1, with TRBD2 identical over 13 bases. The germline CDR1 and CDR2 sequences are SGHRS and YFSETQ. The CDR3 totals 15 residues. V was clipped by 4 bases and J by 9 bases; unmatched bases: 7. CDR3 loop: CASSPTSGGAGEQFF. CDR3 bases: TGCGCCAGCAGCCCAACTAGCGGGGGGGCCGGTGAGCAGTTCTTC. Based on the CDR3 plus reference TRBV5-1 and TRBJ2-1, the full variable domain is KAGVTQTPRYLIKTRGQQVTLSCSPISGHRSVSWYQQTPGQGLQFLFEYFSETQRNKGNFPGRFSGRQFSNSRSEMNVSTLELGDSALYLCASSPTSGGAGEQFFGPGTRLTVL.

J is TRBJ2-7 and V is TRBV3-1 (or the pseudogene TRBV3-2); no firm D call. The germline gives CDR1 LGHDT, CDR2 YNNKEL (reference sequence). This CDR3 region has 18 residues. V lost 0 bases and J lost 0, with 18 bases in between. CDR3 DNA: TGTGCCAGCAGCCAAGAATTGCTGCGTGGTCCCAGCTCCTACGAGCAGTACTTC. The encoded protein is CASSQELLRGPSSYEQYF.

The rearrangement links TRBV27 to TRBJ2-1, with 9 bases lining up with TRBD1. CDR3 size: 15 residues. The V and J ends lost 6 bases and 3 bases, in that order; junction bases with no gene match: 6. The germline gives CDR1 MNHEY, CDR2 SMNVEV (reference sequence). This CDR3 is CASSRLTGGYNEQFF. CDR3 bases: TGTGCCAGCAGCCGACTGACAGGGGGCTACAATGAGCAGTTCTTC.

This sequence joins TRBV7-9 and TRBJ1-6; TRBD1 aligns across 10 bases. Germline trimming cut 3 bases from V and 10 bases from J; bases unmatched to any gene: 6. The CDR3 covers 15 residues. The V gene's germline CDR1 is SEHNR and CDR2 FQNEAQ (reference sequence). The CDR3 DNA reads as TGTGCCAGCAGCTTGGGGGACAGGGGAGGATCACCCCTCCACTTT. Its protein product is CASSLGDRGGSPLHF.